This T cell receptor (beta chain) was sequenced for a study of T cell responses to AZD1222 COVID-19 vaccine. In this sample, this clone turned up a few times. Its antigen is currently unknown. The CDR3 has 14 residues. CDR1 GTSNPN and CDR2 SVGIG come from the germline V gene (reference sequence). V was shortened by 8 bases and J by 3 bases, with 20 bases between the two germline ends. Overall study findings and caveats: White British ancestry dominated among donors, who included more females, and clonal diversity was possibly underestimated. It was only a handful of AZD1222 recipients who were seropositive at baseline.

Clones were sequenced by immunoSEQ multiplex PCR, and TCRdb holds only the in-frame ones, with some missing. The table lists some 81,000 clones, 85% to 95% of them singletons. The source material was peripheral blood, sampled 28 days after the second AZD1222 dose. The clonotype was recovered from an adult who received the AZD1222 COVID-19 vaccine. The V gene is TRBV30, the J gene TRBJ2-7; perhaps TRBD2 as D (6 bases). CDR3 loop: CAPLSGGSLYEQYF. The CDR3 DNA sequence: TGTGCCCCCCTAAGTGGGGGGAGCCTCTACGAGCAGTACTTC.